Shown below are 4 T cell receptor beta chains from a single sample sequenced in a study of blood T cells in healthy people across ages. A second roughly 6 to 12 cycle PCR used barcoded and J-beta primers. TCRdb recomputed calls from the 5' RACE reads with MiXCR, one row per CDR3 protein. The sample yields approximately 780,000 distinct CDR3 sequences, roughly 25% seen once. This sample also belongs to another study, concerning T cells of mothers and their children.

The material sequenced was blood. The receptors originated from a boy between 5 and 17 years old in good health.

This clonotype was picked up a small number of times. This chain uses TRBV5-1 with TRBJ2-1; 8 nucleotides align to TRBD1. The last part of the DNA fits TRBJ2-7 better; the J call may be wrong. This CDR3 region has 14 residues. CDR1 and CDR2 from the germline V gene are SGHRS and YFSETQ. The CDR3 reads CASRMDRARYEQYF. CDR3 bases: TGCGCCAGCAGAATGGACAGGGCGCGCTACGAGCAGTACTTC.

There are a few counts of this clonotype. Sequence at one end of the junction differs from germline and may be a read error. For the CDR3, the DNA is TGCAGTGCTAGCGGGGTCCATGAGCAGCTCTTC. Its translation: CSASGVHEQLF. The gene calls are TRBV20-1 and TRBJ2-1; D is possibly TRBD2 (5 bases). This CDR3 is 11 amino acids long. From germline, CDR1 is DFQATT and CDR2 SNEGSKA (reference sequence).

The rearrangement joins TRBV6-5 to TRBJ1-4, with TRBD1 identical over 8 bases. The J segment lost 6 bases and the V segment lost 10 bases, leaving 7 bases of the junction unmatched. This CDR3 contains 13 residues. From germline, CDR1 is MNHEY and CDR2 SVGAGI. CDR3 protein: CATTRDRHEKLFF. The CDR3 DNA sequence: TGTGCCACCACCCGGGACAGGCATGAAAAACTGTTTTTT.

This sequence joins TRBV20-1 and TRBJ2-5; 7 positions agree with TRBD1. Germline trimming cut 2 bases from V and 5 bases from J; bases unmatched to any gene: 8. The CDR3 spans 14 residues. Per germline, CDR1 DFQATT and CDR2 SNEGSKA (reference sequence). CDR3 sequence reads: CSARRTGLRETQYF. The CDR3 DNA follows: TGCAGTGCTAGACGGACAGGCCTTCGGGAGACCCAGTACTTC.